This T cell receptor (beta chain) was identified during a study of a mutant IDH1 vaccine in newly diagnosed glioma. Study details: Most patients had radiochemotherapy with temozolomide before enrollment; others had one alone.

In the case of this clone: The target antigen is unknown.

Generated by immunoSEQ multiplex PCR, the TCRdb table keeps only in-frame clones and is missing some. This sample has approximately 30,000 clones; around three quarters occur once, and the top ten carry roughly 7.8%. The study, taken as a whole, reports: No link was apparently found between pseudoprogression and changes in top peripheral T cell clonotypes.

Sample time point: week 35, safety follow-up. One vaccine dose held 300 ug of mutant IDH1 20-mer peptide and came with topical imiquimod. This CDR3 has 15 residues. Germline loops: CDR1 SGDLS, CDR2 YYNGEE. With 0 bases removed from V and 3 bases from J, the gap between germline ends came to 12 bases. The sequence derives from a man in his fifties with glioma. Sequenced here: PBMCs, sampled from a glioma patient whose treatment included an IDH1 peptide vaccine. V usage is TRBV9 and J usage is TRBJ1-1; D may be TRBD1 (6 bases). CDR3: CASSVGSSGDTEAFF. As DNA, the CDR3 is TGTGCCAGCAGCGTAGGGTCCTCAGGGGACACTGAAGCTTTCTTT.